Following are 14 T cell receptor beta chains from one sample sequenced in a study of neurological immune-mediated disorders. TCRdb fed the 5' RACE reads into MiXCR, producing one record per CDR3 protein. The repertoire holds 55,000 to 85,000 distinct CDR3 sequences, with approximately 3.4% as singletons. Sequenced material: PBMCs. Every receptor here comes from a woman aged 50 to 60 with multiple sclerosis.

This clonotype was observed at least ten times. The chain employs TRBV5-1 and TRBJ2-7; 7 bases fit TRBD2. The germline V gene encodes CDR1 SGHRS and CDR2 YFSETQ. The CDR3 runs to 15 residues. With 6 bases clipped from V and 5 bases from J, the junction kept 14 bases outside the gene matches. The CDR3 loop reads CASIANLGGANEQYF. CDR3 DNA sequence: TGCGCCAGCATCGCGAATCTGGGAGGGGCCAACGAGCAGTACTTC.

This clonotype was observed many times. The chain combines TRBV25-1 with TRBJ2-5; unclear D gene. The CDR3 has 13 amino acids. Germline V gene data show CDR1 as MGHDK and CDR2 as SYGVNS. V was cut by 0 bases and J by 5 bases, with 7 bases left in between. CDR3 nucleotides: TGTGCCAGCAGTGAATATCTGCCGGAGACCCAGTACTTC. Translating it yields CASSEYLPETQYF.

In its sample, this clonotype was seen many times. The chain joins TRBV12-3 or TRBV12-4 to TRBJ2-5, with D tentatively TRBD2 (7 bases). V was cut by 3 bases and J by 5 bases, with 13 bases left in between. This CDR3 is 14 amino acids long. The CDR3 nucleotides are TGTGCCAGCAGTTTTGGGGGGGGCGGGGAGACCCAGTACTTC. It codes for CASSFGGGGETQYF.

In this sample, this clonotype turned up many times. The chain recombines TRBV20-1 with TRBJ1-1, with 8 bases fitting TRBD1. Germline V gene sequence: CDR1 DFQATT, CDR2 SNEGSKA (reference sequence). The CDR3 consists of 14 residues. The ends lost 2 bases at V and 5 bases at J; junction bases unmatched: 7. The CDR3 sequence: CSARNHRGGTEAFF. The CDR3 DNA reads TGCAGTGCTAGAAACCACAGGGGGGGGACTGAAGCTTTCTTT.

At least ten counts were recorded for this clonotype. This sequence joins TRBV25-1 and TRBJ2-3, with TRBD2 identical over 15 bases. Per the germline V gene, CDR1 is MGHDK and CDR2 is SYGVNS. This CDR3 region has 18 residues. V gave up 6 bases and J gave up 1 base; unmatched junction bases: 8. Here the CDR3 reads CASSTGLAGGPGTDTQYF. CDR3 nucleotides: TGTGCCAGCAGCACAGGACTAGCGGGAGGGCCGGGCACAGATACGCAGTATTTT.

Concerning this clonotype: It may be a read error: a sequence one base away is much more abundant. The V gene is TRBV5-1, the J gene TRBJ2-3, with D possibly TRBD2 on 6 matching bases. The V end lost 7 bases, the J end lost 3 bases, and 21 bases lay between the germline ends. The CDR3 spans 16 residues. Germline assignment: CDR1 SGHRS and CDR2 YFSETQ. CDR3 coding DNA: TGCGCCAGCCGCCCCGCTGGTTTAGCGGAAACAGATACGCAGTATTTT. As protein: CASRPAGLAETDTQYF.

This clonotype has at least ten counts. The chain's CDR3 is CASSPRLRRTEAFF. The CDR3 nucleotides read TGCGCCAGCAGCCCAAGACTAAGGAGGACTGAAGCTTTCTTT. The chain has TRBV4-1 and TRBJ1-1; no definite D call. The CDR3 consists of 14 residues. V was trimmed by 4 bases and J by 5 bases, leaving 14 bases between them. In germline, CDR1 is MGHRA, CDR2 YSYEKL.

This clonotype was counted at least ten times. J is TRBJ1-2 and V is TRBV6-2 or TRBV6-3, with a possible D match to TRBD1 (5 bases). Germline V CDR1 and CDR2: MNHEY, SVGEGT. V shed 2 bases and J shed 0 bases, with 13 bases lying between them. The CDR3 runs to 16 residues. The chain's CDR3 is CASSYARQGPNYGYTF. CDR3 coding DNA: TGTGCCAGCAGTTACGCCCGGCAGGGACCTAACTATGGCTACACCTTC.

This clonotype was counted ten times or more. The rearrangement joins TRBV28 to TRBJ2-7, with TRBD1 identical over 8 bases. Germline assignment: CDR1 MDHEN and CDR2 SYDVKM. This CDR3 spans 15 amino acids. Unmatched junction bases numbered 12, after V lost 5 bases and J lost 6 bases. The DNA of the CDR3 is TGTGCCAGCAGTCCCGGGGACAGGCCTAGCCCCGAGCAGTACTTC. Amino acids: CASSPGDRPSPEQYF. The full variable domain, completed using reference TRBV28 and TRBJ2-7, is DVKVTQSSRYLVKRTGEKVFLECVQDMDHENMFWYRQDPGLGLRLIYFSYDVKMKEKGDIPEGYSVSREKKERFSLILESASTNQTSMYLCASSPGDRPSPEQYFGPGTRLTVT.

This clonotype was observed at least ten times. The chain links TRBV15 to TRBJ1-2, with 8 positions matching TRBD1. The CDR3 runs 15 residues. The germline V gene encodes CDR1 LNHNV and CDR2 YYDKDF (reference sequence). The V and J ends lost 0 bases and 7 bases, in that order; junction bases with no gene match: 7. The CDR3 DNA is TGTGCCACCAGCAGAGATCTGGCCAGGGGGCGTGGCTACACCTTC. The encoded protein is CATSRDLARGRGYTF.

This clonotype showed up many times. The chain carries TRBV2 and TRBJ2-1; no firm D call. Germline-derived CDR1 and CDR2 are SNHLY and FYNNEI. Trimming removed 0 bases at V and 7 bases at J, with 10 bases between. This CDR3 contains 14 residues. CDR3 bases: TGTGCCAGCAGTGAAGCAACGTTCCGTAATGAGCAGTTCTTC. Its translation is CASSEATFRNEQFF.

This clonotype was observed many times. The chain couples TRBV5-6 to TRBJ2-3, with no clear D. CDR1 and CDR2 from the germline V gene are SGHDT and YYEEEE. Trimming removed 2 bases at V and 6 bases at J, with 10 bases between. There are 13 residues in the CDR3. CDR3 sequence reads: CASSFTAWDTQYF. As DNA, the CDR3 is TGTGCCAGCAGCTTTACAGCTTGGGATACGCAGTATTTT.

This clonotype was recorded many times. The chain recombines TRBV7-9 with TRBJ2-1, with 12 positions matching TRBD1. The CDR3 covers 16 residues. Germline V gene lookup returns CDR1 SEHNR and CDR2 FQNEAQ (reference sequence). V lost 4 bases to trimming and J lost 8 bases; unmatched junction nucleotides: 9. As DNA, the CDR3 is TGTGCCAGCAGCTCAAATACCGGGACAGGGGGCTATGAGCAGTTCTTC. It yields the protein CASSSNTGTGGYEQFF.

This clonotype was found many times. V usage is TRBV29-1 and J usage is TRBJ2-1; 7 nucleotides line up with TRBD1. Germline assignment: CDR1 SQVTM and CDR2 ANQGSEA. V shed 4 bases and J 1 base; nucleotides not matched to a gene: 7. The CDR3 runs to 15 residues. The CDR3 here is CSVGKQGWSYNEQFF. In nucleotides, the CDR3 is TGCAGCGTTGGGAAACAGGGGTGGTCCTACAATGAGCAGTTCTTC.